Listed here are 10 T cell receptor beta chains from one sample, sequenced in a study of shared clonotypes between healthy human individuals. The data were produced by immunoSEQ multiplex PCR, yet TCRdb's version contains in-frame clones alone and is incomplete. The data contain more than 2 million clones, around 95% of them singletons. The material sequenced was naive CD4+ T cells sorted from blood. The subset here: CD45RA+ positively selected. The source is a man between 18 and 35 years old in good health.

This clone was seen just once. The chain carries TRBV28 and TRBJ1-2; TRBD1 aligns across 9 bases. Germline CDR1 and CDR2: MDHEN and SYDVKM. The CDR3 loop spans 14 amino acids. V was pared by 10 bases and J by 6 bases, with 12 bases of the junction left unmatched. CDR3 DNA sequence: TGTGCCATCCGGGACAGGGCGGCTGGCGATGGCTACACCTTC. It specifies CAIRDRAAGDGYTF.

This chain links TRBV30 with TRBJ1-3, with no clear D. Germline values: CDR1 GTSNPN, CDR2 SVGIG (reference sequence). Deletions cut 5 bases from V and 0 bases from J, with 8 bases between. CDR3 size: 13 residues. CDR3 amino acids: CAWALSSGNTIYF. Written as DNA, the CDR3 is TGTGCCTGGGCCCTAAGCTCTGGAAACACCATATATTTT.

The chain uses TRBV7-2 and TRBJ2-5, with D tentatively TRBD1 (6 bases). CDR3 length: 15 residues. Trimming removed 4 bases at V and 0 bases at J, with 12 bases between. Germline V gene data show CDR1 as SGHTA and CDR2 as FQGNSA. The CDR3 DNA is TGTGCCAGCAGCTCACGGGGACACAACCAAGAGACCCAGTACTTC. Encoded protein: CASSSRGHNQETQYF.

In DNA, the CDR3 is TGTGCCATCATGAAAGGCTCCTACAATGAGCAGTTCTTC. It specifies CAIMKGSYNEQFF. This chain joins TRBV10-3 and TRBJ2-1; D remains ambiguous. V was pared by 7 bases and J by 0 bases, with 7 bases between. The CDR3 runs to 13 residues. CDR1 ENHRY and CDR2 SYGVKD come from the germline V gene.

The rearrangement joins TRBV18 to TRBJ1-2, with no clear D. This CDR3 comprises 14 residues. Germline V gene sequence: CDR1 KGHSH, CDR2 LQKENI. Trimming removed 1 base from V and 3 bases from J, with 9 bases in between. This CDR3 reads CASSPLDSHYGYTF. CDR3 in DNA: TGTGCCAGCTCACCACTAGACTCCCACTATGGCTACACCTTC.

V and J are TRBV2 and TRBJ2-5; 14 bases fit TRBD2. This CDR3 region has 16 residues. The V gene's germline CDR1 is SNHLY and CDR2 FYNNEI. V lost 0 bases, J lost 3 bases, and 0 bases stayed unmatched. The CDR3 DNA follows: TGTGCCAGCAGTGAAGCGGGACTAGCGGGAGAAGAGACCCAGTACTTC. It yields the protein CASSEAGLAGEETQYF.

Comments on this clone: The same CDR3 is also encoded by other DNA sequences in this sample. The chain is built from TRBV11-2 and TRBJ2-5; perhaps TRBD2 as D (5 bases). The CDR3 loop spans 15 amino acids. V shed 0 bases and J shed 4 bases, with 12 bases lying between them. Germline values: CDR1 SGHAT, CDR2 FQNNGV. CDR3 amino acids: CASSLDSGTIETQYF. For the CDR3, the DNA is TGTGCCAGCAGCTTAGATTCGGGAACGATAGAGACCCAGTACTTC.

The genes are TRBV9 and TRBJ2-5; D is perhaps TRBD1 (6 bases). V lost 0 bases to trimming and J lost 5 bases, with 14 bases between them. The CDR3 is made up of 15 amino acids. The germline CDR1 and CDR2 sequences are SGDLS and YYNGEE. CDR3 DNA: TGTGCCAGCAGCGTAGGCGTGGGGGCTCGGGAGACCCAGTACTTC. Protein product: CASSVGVGARETQYF.

This rearrangement joins TRBV19 to TRBJ1-6; D unclear. V was clipped by 4 bases and J by 4 bases, with 17 bases between them. Germline V gene sequence: CDR1 LNHDA, CDR2 SQIVND (reference sequence). The CDR3 has 17 residues. The CDR3 coding sequence is TGTGCCAGTAGTACCGCCCCTCTTTTTCCTTATAATTCACCCCTCCACTTT. This gives the protein CASSTAPLFPYNSPLHF.

This CDR3 reads CASSGTRANEQYF. DNA of the CDR3: TGTGCCAGCTCAGGCACCAGAGCCAACGAGCAGTACTTC. The V call is TRBV18, the J call TRBJ2-7; no clear D. V shed 5 bases and J shed 5 bases, with 13 bases lying between them. Per the germline V gene, CDR1 is KGHSH and CDR2 is LQKENI. The CDR3 is 13 residues long.